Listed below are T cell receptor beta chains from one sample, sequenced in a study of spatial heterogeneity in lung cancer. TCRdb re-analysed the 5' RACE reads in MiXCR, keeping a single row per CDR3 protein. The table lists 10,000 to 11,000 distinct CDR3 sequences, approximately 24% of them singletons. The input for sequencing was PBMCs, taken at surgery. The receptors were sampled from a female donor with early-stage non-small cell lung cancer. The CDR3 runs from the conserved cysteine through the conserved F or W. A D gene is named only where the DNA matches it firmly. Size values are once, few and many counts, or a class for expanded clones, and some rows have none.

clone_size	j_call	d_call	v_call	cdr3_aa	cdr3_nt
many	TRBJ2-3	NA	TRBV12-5	CASALQGWSTDTQYF	TGTGCTAGTGCTCTGCAGGGGTGGAGCACAGATACGCAGTATTTT
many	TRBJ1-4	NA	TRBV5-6	CASSGSGSSAEKLFF	TGTGCCAGCAGCGGAAGCGGGTCCTCGGCGGAAAAACTGTTTTTT
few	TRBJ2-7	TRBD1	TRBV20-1	CSARDAKRWDRGYEQYF	TGCAGTGCTAGAGACGCCAAACGCTGGGACAGGGGATACGAGCAGTACTTC
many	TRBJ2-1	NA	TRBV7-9	CASSPRYNEQFF	TGTGCCAGCAGCCCTCGTTACAATGAGCAGTTCTTC
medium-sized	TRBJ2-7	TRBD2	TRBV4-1	CASSQLWREFPYEQYF	TGCGCCAGCAGCCAGCTGTGGCGGGAGTTCCCCTACGAGCAGTACTTC
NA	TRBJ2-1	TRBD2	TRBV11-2	CASSLSAGAHEQFF	TGTGCCAGCAGCTTATCGGCGGGAGCCCATGAGCAGTTCTTC
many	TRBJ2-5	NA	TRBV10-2	CASGHIDQETQYF	TGCGCCAGCGGGCATATAGACCAAGAGACCCAGTACTTC
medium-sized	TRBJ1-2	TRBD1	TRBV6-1	CASSDGQAGSNTF	TGTGCCAGCAGTGATGGACAGGCGGGATCGAACACCTTC
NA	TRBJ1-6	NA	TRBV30	CAWSTEDHSPLHF	TGTGCCTGGAGTACCGAAGACCATTCACCCCTCCACTTT
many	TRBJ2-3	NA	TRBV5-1	CASSLSPSTDTQYF	TGCGCCAGCAGCTTGAGCCCGAGCACAGATACGCAGTATTTT
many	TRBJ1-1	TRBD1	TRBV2	CASSVKLRGSTEAFF	TGTGCCAGCAGTGTTAAGCTCAGGGGGAGCACTGAAGCTTTCTTT
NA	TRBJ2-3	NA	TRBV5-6	CASSSRDTQYF	TGTGCCAGCAGCTCCCGCGATACGCAGTATTTT
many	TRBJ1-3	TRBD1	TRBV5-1	CASSPQDRGPSGNTIYF	TGCGCCAGCAGCCCCCAGGACAGGGGTCCGTCCGGAAACACCATATATTTT
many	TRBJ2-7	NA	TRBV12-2	CASRLHGLAGGLSYEQYF	TGTGCAAGTCGCTTACACGGACTAGCGGGAGGCCTCTCCTACGAGCAGTACTTC
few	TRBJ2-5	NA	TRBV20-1	CSAWERGFGETQYF	TGCAGTGCTTGGGAAAGGGGGTTCGGGGAGACCCAGTACTTC